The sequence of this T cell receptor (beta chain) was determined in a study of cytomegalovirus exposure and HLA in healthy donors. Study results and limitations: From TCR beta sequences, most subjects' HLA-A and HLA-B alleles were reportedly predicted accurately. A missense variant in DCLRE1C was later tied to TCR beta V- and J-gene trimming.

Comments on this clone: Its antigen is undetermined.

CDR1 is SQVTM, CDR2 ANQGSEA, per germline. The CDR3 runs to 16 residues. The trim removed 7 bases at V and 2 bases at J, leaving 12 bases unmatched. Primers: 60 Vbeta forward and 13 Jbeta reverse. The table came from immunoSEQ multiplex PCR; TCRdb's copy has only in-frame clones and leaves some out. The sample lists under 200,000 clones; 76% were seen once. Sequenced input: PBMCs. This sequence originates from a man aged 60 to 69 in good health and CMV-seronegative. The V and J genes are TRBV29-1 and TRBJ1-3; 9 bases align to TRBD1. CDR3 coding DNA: TGCAGCGCCCTAACGGACAGGGGCTTAACTGGAAACACCATATATTTT. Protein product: CSALTDRGLTGNTIYF.